This T cell receptor (beta chain) was identified during a study of siplizumab effects on memory and regulatory T cells (dated by TCRdb to about 2019). Notes on the research overall: The effect of the anti-CD2 antibody siplizumab on alloreactive T-cell subsets was examined in allogeneic mixed lymphocyte reactions constructed from human PBMCs. Paper-wide results and their limitations: In reactions with siplizumab, an average of approximately 70% of mappable alloreactive CD4+ clones were Treg-derived, compared with roughly 26% in control reactions. No functional confirmation was obtained for the suppressive function of proliferating Tregs from siplizumab cultures. Greater diversity appeared to be present in unstimulated naive T cells than in memory T cells, and a substantial contribution to the alloresponse seemed to be made by naive cells. For roughly 75-96% of proliferating CD4+ or CD8+ clones, no naive or memory phenotype could be assigned. Because sequences below about 10^-5 frequency were poorly captured, only a minor fraction of alloreactive clones could be mapped to unstimulated subsets. Siplizumab significantly lowered the cumulative frequency of alloreactive sequences that could be traced to unstimulated CD4+ memory T cells.

Sorted unstimulated T cells and proliferating T cells recovered from mixed lymphocyte reactions were subjected to TCRbeta CDR3 sequencing. Fresh whole blood from ten HLA-typed healthy donors was used as the source from which PBMCs were isolated. CDR1 and CDR2 were assigned from the germline V gene (reference sequence) as MNHEY and SMNVEV. From the cysteine through the phenylalanine, the CDR3 covers 14 amino acids. The only DNA kept is the CDR3, 42 bases in frame from the first base. V is shortened by 2 bases, J by 1 base, and the region joining them spans 8 bases. Turning to this clone: Its antigen specificity is not known. There are no base qualities to consult, and no much larger clone falls within one base.

To prepare the library, the immunoSEQ multiplex PCR assay was applied. Each sample had 10^5 or so TCR templates assayed by the deep sequencing platform. Genomic DNA extracted from sorted T cells was the material used for TCRbeta CDR3 sequencing. The paper's data handling went like this. Clonal analysis of TCRbeta CDR3 data was done in the R programming language. Alloreactive CD4+ and CD8+ clones were defined by comparing unstimulated samples with post-reaction CFSE-low samples. Regulatory or non-regulatory origin of alloreactive CD4+ clones was assigned by matching sequences to the sorted unstimulated Treg and non-Treg repertoires. In TCRdb, the immuneACCESS table is reduced to in-frame sequences with V and J assigned. These tables do not hold every clone; where another copy was compared, an unresolved V gene accounts for under half, and the others remain unexplained. V and J calls plus clone size are reproduced from that table; the DNA served to infer D and trimming. This sample comprises approximately 75,000 clones, 93% of them detected only once. Less than 5.5% of the sample lies in the top ten.

The chain was built from TRBV27 and TRBJ1-1; the D gene cannot be resolved reliably. The clonotype comes from a human donor in good health. Input material: CD8+ T cells sorted from blood. The CDR3 region: CASSLQDTNTEAFF. The DNA sequence follows: TGTGCCAGCAGTTTACAGGATACGAACACTGAAGCTTTCTTT.